This T cell receptor (beta chain) was observed in a study of blood T cell repertoires in COVID-19. Overall study context: Samples came from the United States, Italy and Spain, spanning acute and convalescent COVID-19. T cells, B-cell-depleted T cells, or PBMCs provided the cDNA or gDNA that served as material.

Original processing notes: How many nucleated cells were present was estimated from reference gene primer amplification. Clones were sequenced by immunoSEQ multiplex PCR, and TCRdb holds only the in-frame ones, with some missing. Clone size and V and J calls were adopted from that table, with D and trimming inferred from the DNA. The table shows some 130,000 clones, with about three quarters occurring only once. V was trimmed by 1 base and J by 4 bases, leaving 11 bases between them. The length of the CDR3 is 14 residues. Germline V gives CDR1 SGHNT, CDR2 YYREEE (reference sequence). The sample comprised peripheral blood. This TCR was recovered from a man older than 75 with acute or convalescent COVID-19. This sequence joins TRBV5-4 and TRBJ1-1; no definite D call. CDR3 sequence (DNA): TGTGCCAGCAGCTTGTACAGTTCGAGCACTGAAGCTTTCTTT. Amino acid sequence: CASSLYSSSTEAFF.